This TCR beta chain emerged from a study of blood T cell repertoires in COVID-19. In the study overall: The United States, Italy and Spain were the sources of the acute and convalescent COVID-19 samples. T cells, B-cell-depleted T cells, or PBMCs supplied cDNA or gDNA.

Methods used by the authors: The assay estimated nucleated cells by amplifying reference gene primers. Data came from immunoSEQ multiplex PCR; TCRdb stores just in-frame clones and leaves some out. The DNA was the basis for D and trimming; V, J and clone size are from that table. The table has approximately 160,000 clones, around four fifths seen once. This clone has more than one count but fewer than ten. Germline V gene lookup returns CDR1 LGHDT and CDR2 YNNKEL (reference sequence). The CDR3 loop spans 19 amino acids. Trimming removed 0 bases at V and 3 bases at J, with 20 bases between. Sequenced sample: peripheral blood. This sequence joins TRBV3-1 (or the pseudogene TRBV3-2) and TRBJ2-2, with D maybe TRBD2 (6 bases). This TCR was recovered from a woman aged 80 or over with active or convalescent COVID-19. CDR3 bases: TGTGCCAGCAGCCAAGATAGGGGAGGAAGAGGGGCGTACACCGGGGAGCTGTTTTTT. Residues: CASSQDRGGRGAYTGELFF.